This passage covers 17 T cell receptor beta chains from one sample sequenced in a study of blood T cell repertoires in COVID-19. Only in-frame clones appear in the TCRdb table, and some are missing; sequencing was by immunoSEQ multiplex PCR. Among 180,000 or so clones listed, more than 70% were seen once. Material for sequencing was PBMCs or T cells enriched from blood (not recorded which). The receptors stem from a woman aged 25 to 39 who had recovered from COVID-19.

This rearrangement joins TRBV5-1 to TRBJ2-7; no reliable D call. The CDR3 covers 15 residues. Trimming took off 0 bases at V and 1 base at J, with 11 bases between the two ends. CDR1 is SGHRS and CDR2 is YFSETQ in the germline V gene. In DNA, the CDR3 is TGCGCCAGCAGCTTGGTCGGGTCCTCTTCCTACGAGCAGTACTTC. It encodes CASSLVGSSSYEQYF. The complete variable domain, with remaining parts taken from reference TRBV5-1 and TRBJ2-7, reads KAGVTQTPRYLIKTRGQQVTLSCSPISGHRSVSWYQQTPGQGLQFLFEYFSETQRNKGNFPGRFSGRQFSNSRSEMNVSTLELGDSALYLCASSLVGSSSYEQYFGPGTRLTVT.

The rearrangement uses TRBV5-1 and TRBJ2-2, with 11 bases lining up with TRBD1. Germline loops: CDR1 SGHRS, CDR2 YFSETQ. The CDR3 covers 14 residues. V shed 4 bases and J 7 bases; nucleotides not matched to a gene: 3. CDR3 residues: CASSAGTGGGELFF. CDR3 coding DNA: TGCGCCAGCAGCGCCGGGACAGGGGGCGGGGAGCTGTTTTTT.

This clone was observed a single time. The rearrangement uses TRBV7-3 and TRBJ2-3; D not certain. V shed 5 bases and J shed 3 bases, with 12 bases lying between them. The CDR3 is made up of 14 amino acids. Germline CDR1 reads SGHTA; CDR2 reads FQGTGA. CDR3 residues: CASSLLPLTDTQYF. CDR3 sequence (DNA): TGTGCCAGCAGCCTTCTCCCCCTGACAGATACGCAGTATTTT.

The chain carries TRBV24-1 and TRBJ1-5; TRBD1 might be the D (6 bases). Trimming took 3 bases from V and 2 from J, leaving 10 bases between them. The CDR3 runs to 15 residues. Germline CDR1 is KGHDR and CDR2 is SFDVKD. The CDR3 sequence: CATSDGGRGNQPQHF. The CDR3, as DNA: TGTGCCACCAGTGATGGGGGCAGGGGCAATCAGCCCCAGCATTTT.

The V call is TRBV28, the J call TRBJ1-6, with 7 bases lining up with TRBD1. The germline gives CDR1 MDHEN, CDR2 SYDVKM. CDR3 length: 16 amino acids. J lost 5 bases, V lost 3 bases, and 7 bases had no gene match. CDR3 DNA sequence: TGTGCCAGCAGTTTCTCCGGGACAGCCAATAATTCACCCCTCCACTTT. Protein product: CASSFSGTANNSPLHF. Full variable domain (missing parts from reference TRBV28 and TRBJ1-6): DVKVTQSSRYLVKRTGEKVFLECVQDMDHENMFWYRQDPGLGLRLIYFSYDVKMKEKGDIPEGYSVSREKKERFSLILESASTNQTSMYLCASSFSGTANNSPLHFGNGTRLTVT.

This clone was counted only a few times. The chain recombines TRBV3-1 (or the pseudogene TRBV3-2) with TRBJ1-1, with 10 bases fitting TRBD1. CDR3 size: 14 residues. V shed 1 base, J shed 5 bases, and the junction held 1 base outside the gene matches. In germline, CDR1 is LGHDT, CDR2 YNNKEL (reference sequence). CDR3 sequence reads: CASSQGGQGTEAFF. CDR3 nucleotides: TGTGCCAGCAGCCAAGGGGGACAGGGGACTGAAGCTTTCTTT.

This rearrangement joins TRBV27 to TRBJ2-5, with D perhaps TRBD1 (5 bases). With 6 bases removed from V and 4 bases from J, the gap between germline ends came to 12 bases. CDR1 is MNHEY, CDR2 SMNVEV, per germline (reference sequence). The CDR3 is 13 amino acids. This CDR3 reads CASRYQGGETQYF. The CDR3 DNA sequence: TGTGCCAGCAGGTATCAGGGTGGAGAGACCCAGTACTTC.

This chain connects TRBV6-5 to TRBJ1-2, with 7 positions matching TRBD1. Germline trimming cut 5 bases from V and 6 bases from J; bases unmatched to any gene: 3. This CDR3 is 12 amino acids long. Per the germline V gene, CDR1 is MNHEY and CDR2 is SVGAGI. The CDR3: CASSRTGHGYTF. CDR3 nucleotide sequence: TGTGCCAGCAGTCGGACAGGACATGGCTACACCTTC.

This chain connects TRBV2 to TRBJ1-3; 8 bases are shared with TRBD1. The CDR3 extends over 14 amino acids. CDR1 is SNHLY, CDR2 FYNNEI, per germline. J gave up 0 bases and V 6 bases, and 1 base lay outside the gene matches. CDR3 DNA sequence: TGTGCCAGCAGGGGGACAGGCTCTGGAAACACCATATATTTT. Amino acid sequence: CASRGTGSGNTIYF.

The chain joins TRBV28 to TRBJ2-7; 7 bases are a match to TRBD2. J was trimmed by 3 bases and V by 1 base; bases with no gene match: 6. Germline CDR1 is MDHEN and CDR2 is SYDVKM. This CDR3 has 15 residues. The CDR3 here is CASSLSGGSLYEQYF. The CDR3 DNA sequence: TGTGCCAGCAGTTTATCGGGCGGGAGTCTCTACGAGCAGTACTTC.

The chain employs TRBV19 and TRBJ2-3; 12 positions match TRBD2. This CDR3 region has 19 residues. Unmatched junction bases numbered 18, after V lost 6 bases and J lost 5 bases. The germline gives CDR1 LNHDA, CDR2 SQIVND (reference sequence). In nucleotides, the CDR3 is TGTGCCAGTAGCCCAACCTCGACGTCTAGCGGGAGGGCCAAAGATACGCAGTATTTT. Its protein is CASSPTSTSSGRAKDTQYF.

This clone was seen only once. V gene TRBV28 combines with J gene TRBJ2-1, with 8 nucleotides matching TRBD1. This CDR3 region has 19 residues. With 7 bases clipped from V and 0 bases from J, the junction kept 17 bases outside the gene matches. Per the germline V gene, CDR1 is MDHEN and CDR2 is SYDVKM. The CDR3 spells CASTQTGEKLMYSYNEQFF. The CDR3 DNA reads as TGTGCCAGCACCCAGACAGGGGAAAAGCTAATGTACTCCTACAATGAGCAGTTCTTC.

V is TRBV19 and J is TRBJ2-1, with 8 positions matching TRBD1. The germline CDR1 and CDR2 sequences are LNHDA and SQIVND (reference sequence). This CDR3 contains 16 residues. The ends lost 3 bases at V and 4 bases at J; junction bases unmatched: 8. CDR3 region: CASSMGAGGGYNEQFF. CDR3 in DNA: TGTGCCAGTAGTATGGGGGCAGGGGGCGGGTACAATGAGCAGTTCTTC.

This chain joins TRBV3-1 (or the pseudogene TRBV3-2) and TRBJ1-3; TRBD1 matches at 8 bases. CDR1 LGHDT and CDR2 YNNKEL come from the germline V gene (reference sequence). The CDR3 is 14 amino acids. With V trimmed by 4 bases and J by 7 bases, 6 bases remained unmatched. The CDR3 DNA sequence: TGTGCCAGCAGCCCAACAGGGGGTAAGAACACCATATATTTT. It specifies CASSPTGGKNTIYF.

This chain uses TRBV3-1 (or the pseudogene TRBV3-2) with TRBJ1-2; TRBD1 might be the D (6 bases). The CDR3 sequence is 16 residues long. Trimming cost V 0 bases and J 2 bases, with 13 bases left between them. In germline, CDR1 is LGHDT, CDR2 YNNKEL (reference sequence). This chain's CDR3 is CASSQDPWGRNYGYTF. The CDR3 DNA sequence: TGTGCCAGCAGCCAAGATCCCTGGGGGCGAAACTATGGCTACACCTTC.

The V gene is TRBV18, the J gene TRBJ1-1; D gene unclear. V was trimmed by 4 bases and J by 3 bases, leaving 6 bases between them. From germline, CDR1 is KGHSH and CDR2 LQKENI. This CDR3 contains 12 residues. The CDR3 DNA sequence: TGTGCCAGCTCACTCCTAGACACTGAAGCTTTCTTT. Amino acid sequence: CASSLLDTEAFF.

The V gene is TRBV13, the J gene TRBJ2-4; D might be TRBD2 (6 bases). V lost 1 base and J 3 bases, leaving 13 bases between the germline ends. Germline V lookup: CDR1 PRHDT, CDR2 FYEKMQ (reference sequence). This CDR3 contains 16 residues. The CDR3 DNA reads TGTGCCAGCAGCTTAGTGTCTCTGCGGGACAAAAACATTCAGTACTTC. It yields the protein CASSLVSLRDKNIQYF.